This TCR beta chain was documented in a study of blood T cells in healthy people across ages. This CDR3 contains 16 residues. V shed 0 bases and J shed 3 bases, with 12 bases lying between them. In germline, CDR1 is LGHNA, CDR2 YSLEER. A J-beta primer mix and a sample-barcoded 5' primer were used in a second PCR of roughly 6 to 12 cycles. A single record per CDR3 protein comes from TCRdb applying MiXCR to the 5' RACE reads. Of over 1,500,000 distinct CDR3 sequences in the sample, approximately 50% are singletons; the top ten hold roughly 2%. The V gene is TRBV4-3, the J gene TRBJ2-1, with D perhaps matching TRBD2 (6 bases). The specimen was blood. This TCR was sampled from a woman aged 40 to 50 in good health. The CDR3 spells CASSQDPQAGYNEQFF. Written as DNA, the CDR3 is TGCGCCAGCAGCCAAGATCCCCAAGCGGGCTACAATGAGCAGTTCTTC.